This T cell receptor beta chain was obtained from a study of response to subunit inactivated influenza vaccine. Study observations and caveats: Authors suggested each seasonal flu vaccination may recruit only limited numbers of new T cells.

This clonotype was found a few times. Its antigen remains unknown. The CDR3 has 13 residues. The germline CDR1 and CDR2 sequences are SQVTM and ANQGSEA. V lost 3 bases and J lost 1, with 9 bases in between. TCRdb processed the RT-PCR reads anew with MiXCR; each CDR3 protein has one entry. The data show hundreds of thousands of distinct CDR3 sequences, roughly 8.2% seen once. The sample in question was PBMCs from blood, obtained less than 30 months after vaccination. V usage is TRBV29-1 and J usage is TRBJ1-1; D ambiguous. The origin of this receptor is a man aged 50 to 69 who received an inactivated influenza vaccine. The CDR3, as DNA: TGCAGCGTTGAGAGGGAGGCGAACACTGAAGCTTTCTTT. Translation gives CSVEREANTEAFF.